One sample yielded the 31 T cell receptor beta chains listed below, sequenced in a study of T cells after yellow fever vaccination. Each CDR3 protein is one row after TCRdb ran MiXCR on the 5' RACE reads. The table includes 300,000 to 350,000 distinct CDR3 sequences, under 5% detected once. This sample comprised PBMCs, obtained 5 days after the yellow fever booster vaccination. The receptors shown here come from a man between 18 and 35 years old who received the YFV17D yellow fever vaccine.

The V call is TRBV6-5, the J call TRBJ1-1, with unresolved D. This CDR3 region has 15 residues. Per the germline V gene, CDR1 is MNHEY and CDR2 is SVGAGI. Trimming stripped 0 bases from V and 4 bases from J, with 12 bases between. The CDR3 is CASSYSAVRPTEAFF. As DNA, the CDR3 is TGTGCCAGCAGTTACTCAGCGGTCAGACCCACTGAAGCTTTCTTT.

In this sample, this clonotype turned up a few times. The chain uses TRBV10-3 and TRBJ1-1; D might be TRBD1 (5 bases). This CDR3 is 13 amino acids long. Trimming took off 4 bases at V and 4 bases at J, with 10 bases between the two ends. Germline CDR1 and CDR2: ENHRY and SYGVKD. CDR3 bases: TGTGCCATCAGTGCCGGGGGAAGCACTGAAGCTTTCTTT. This gives the protein CAISAGGSTEAFF.

This sequence joins TRBV3-1 and TRBJ2-5; 10 bases fit TRBD1. The ends lost 5 bases at V and 7 bases at J; junction bases unmatched: 4. The CDR3 has 13 amino acids. CDR1 LGHDT and CDR2 YNNKEL come from the germline V gene (reference sequence). Written as DNA, the CDR3 is TGTGCCAGCAGCGGGACAGGGGATGGGACCCAGTACTTC. As protein: CASSGTGDGTQYF.

Notes on this clonotype: A read error is possible here, since a much larger clone lies one base away. The chain employs TRBV5-5 and TRBJ1-6; D ambiguous. The CDR3 extends over 13 amino acids. The germline V gene encodes CDR1 SGHKS and CDR2 YYEKEE (reference sequence). Here the CDR3 DNA reads TGTGCCAGCAGCCATGGGATGGATTCACCCCTCCTCTTT. Protein sequence: CASSHGMDSPLLF.

This clonotype was observed a handful of times. The V and J genes are TRBV2 and TRBJ2-3; the D call may be TRBD1 or TRBD2 (6 bases each). The germline gives CDR1 SNHLY, CDR2 FYNNEI. The CDR3 covers 14 residues. V lost 4 bases, J lost 2 bases, and 10 bases lay in between. The CDR3, as DNA: TGTGCCAGCAGTGGACGGGGGCCCACAGATACGCAGTATTTT. This translates into CASSGRGPTDTQYF. Filled out from reference TRBV2 and TRBJ2-3, the complete variable domain reads EPEVTQTPSHQVTQMGQEVILRCVPISNHLYFYWYRQILGQKVEFLVSFYNNEISEKSEIFDDQFSVERPDGSNFTLKIRSTKLEDSAMYFCASSGRGPTDTQYFGPGTRLTVL.

In this sample, this clonotype turned up a few times. This chain uses TRBV20-1 with TRBJ2-1; 9 bases map to TRBD1. The length of the CDR3 is 16 residues. CDR1 DFQATT and CDR2 SNEGSKA come from the germline V gene (reference sequence). Trimming removed 3 bases from V and 7 bases from J; junction bases left unmatched: 13. CDR3 residues: CSARNSGQGWGNEQFF. The CDR3 DNA is TGCAGTGCTAGGAACTCGGGACAGGGCTGGGGGAATGAGCAGTTCTTC.

This clonotype was seen at least ten times. The chain links TRBV20-1 to TRBJ1-1; 9 bases are a match to TRBD1. CDR1 and CDR2 from the germline V gene are DFQATT and SNEGSKA (reference sequence). Germline trimming cut 7 bases from V and 3 bases from J; bases unmatched to any gene: 6. The CDR3 consists of 13 residues. CDR3 sequence (DNA): TGCAGTGAGTCCGGACAGGGGTACACTGAAGCTTTCTTT. Translation: CSESGQGYTEAFF.

This clonotype was counted a few times. The chain carries TRBV5-8 and TRBJ2-5; 11 bases agree with TRBD2. Germline CDR1 and CDR2: SGHTS and YDEGEE. This CDR3 is 16 amino acids long. Trimming took 4 bases from V and 3 from J; bases not matched to a gene: 8. The CDR3 reads CASSGGTSGTKETQYF. CDR3 sequence (DNA): TGTGCCAGCAGCGGCGGGACTAGCGGAACCAAAGAGACCCAGTACTTC.

This clonotype was seen more than once but under ten times. The gene calls are TRBV6-6 and TRBJ2-7, with D possibly matching TRBD2 (7 bases). The V and J ends lost 6 bases and 0 bases respectively, with 15 bases between them. Germline V gene sequence: CDR1 MNHNY, CDR2 SVGAGI (reference sequence). CDR3 size: 15 residues. The CDR3 DNA reads as TGTGCCAGCAGCCCCGGGGGGCATCTCTCCTACGAGCAGTACTTC. This translates into CASSPGGHLSYEQYF.

The chain has TRBV6-2 or TRBV6-3 and TRBJ2-7, with 7 bases matching TRBD1. With 2 bases clipped from V and 0 bases from J, the junction kept 7 bases outside the gene matches. The CDR3 covers 16 residues. Germline V gives CDR1 MNHEY, CDR2 SVGEGT. This CDR3 is CASSYLPGQSSYEQYF. CDR3 nucleotide sequence: TGTGCCAGCAGTTACCTCCCGGGACAGAGCTCCTACGAGCAGTACTTC.

The V and J genes are TRBV11-2 and TRBJ2-5, with 8 bases that match TRBD1. Trimming at V came to 4 bases and at J to 5 bases, leaving 6 bases not matched to a gene. The CDR3 consists of 14 residues. Per germline, CDR1 SGHAT and CDR2 FQNNGV. In DNA, the CDR3 is TGTGCCAGCAGCTGGGGACAGGCCCAGGAGACCCAGTACTTC. Translating gives CASSWGQAQETQYF.

This chain connects TRBV12-3 or TRBV12-4 to TRBJ1-1; possible D gene TRBD1, 5 bases. CDR3 length equals 15 residues. Trimming left V 3 bases short and J 2 bases short, with 13 bases between. Written as DNA, the CDR3 is TGTGCCAGCAGTTTTATCGCAGGGAGAAACACTGAAGCTTTCTTT. Amino acids: CASSFIAGRNTEAFF.

This clonotype was recorded at least ten times. V and J are TRBV4-3 and TRBJ1-2; 7 nucleotides line up with TRBD1. The CDR3 is made up of 13 amino acids. The V and J ends lost 3 bases and 7 bases, in that order; junction bases with no gene match: 5. From germline, CDR1 is LGHNA and CDR2 YSLEER. The CDR3 reads CASSQNRGGGYTF. The CDR3 nucleotides read TGCGCCAGCAGCCAGAACAGGGGTGGTGGCTACACCTTC.

This clonotype was counted between two and nine times. This chain joins TRBV20-1 and TRBJ1-5, with a possible D match to TRBD1 (6 bases). The V and J ends lost 6 bases and 9 bases respectively, with 18 bases between them. The CDR3 is 13 amino acids. Germline loops: CDR1 DFQATT, CDR2 SNEGSKA (reference sequence). CDR3 coding DNA: TGCAGTGCGGCGGACAGCCTTTCATGGCCCCAGCATTTT. Its translation: CSAADSLSWPQHF.

This clonotype was observed many times. This chain links TRBV5-1 with TRBJ1-1; the D is unclear. V dropped 1 base and J dropped 1 base, with 5 bases sitting between them. Germline-derived CDR1 and CDR2 are SGHRS and YFSETQ. The CDR3 is made up of 13 amino acids. The CDR3 region has the DNA TGCGCCAGCAGCTTGTATCGGAACACTGAAGCTTTCTTT. This encodes CASSLYRNTEAFF.

The gene calls are TRBV5-1 and TRBJ1-1; tentative D call: TRBD1 (5 bases). This CDR3 is built from 14 residues. With 8 bases removed from V and 1 base from J, the gap between germline ends came to 15 bases. CDR1 is SGHRS and CDR2 is YFSETQ in the germline V gene. This CDR3 reads CASLLGVGNTEAFF. CDR3 sequence (DNA): TGCGCCAGTCTCCTGGGGGTGGGGAACACTGAAGCTTTCTTT.

This clonotype was recorded many times. V and J are TRBV7-9 and TRBJ1-6; possibly TRBD1 for D (5 bases). Per the germline V gene, CDR1 is SEHNR and CDR2 is FQNEAQ (reference sequence). The CDR3 is made up of 14 amino acids. The germline V and J ends were trimmed by 5 bases and 4 bases, with 9 bases remaining between them. Here the CDR3 reads CASSQGFYNSPLHF. CDR3 nucleotide sequence: TGTGCCAGCAGCCAGGGTTTTTATAATTCACCCCTCCACTTT.

The CDR3 protein is CASSRGTTNTDTQYF. CDR3 bases: TGTGCCAGCAGCCGCGGGACTACAAACACAGATACGCAGTATTTT. The chain couples TRBV7-3 to TRBJ2-3; 7 nucleotides match TRBD2. The CDR3 is 15 residues long. V was pared by 5 bases and J by 2 bases, with 7 bases of the junction left unmatched. Looked up from germline, CDR1 is SGHTA and CDR2 is FQGTGA. The full variable domain, with the rest looked up from reference TRBV7-3 and TRBJ2-3, is GAGVSQTPSNKVTEKGKYVELRCDPISGHTALYWYRQSLGQGPEFLIYFQGTGAADDSGLPNDRFFAVRPEGSVSTLKIQRTERGDSAVYLCASSRGTTNTDTQYFGPGTRLTVL.

This clonotype has only a few counts. CDR3 DNA: TGTGCCAGCAGCTCGATAGGGGGTGGCGGGGAGCTGTTTTTT. It codes for CASSSIGGGGELFF. The chain has TRBV7-2 and TRBJ2-2, with TRBD1 as a possible D gene (6 bases). Germline assignment: CDR1 SGHTA and CDR2 FQGNSA. The CDR3 spans 14 residues. Trimming stripped 4 bases from V and 7 bases from J, with 13 bases between.

This clonotype occurred a few times. The chain combines TRBV7-9 with TRBJ2-3; 10 bases line up with TRBD2. Germline V gives CDR1 SEHNR, CDR2 FQNEAQ (reference sequence). Losses at the gene ends were 2 bases for V and 7 bases for J; bases not matched to a gene: 6. The CDR3 sequence is 15 residues long. CDR3 sequence: CASSLPSGGANTQYF. CDR3 nucleotides: TGTGCCAGCAGCTTACCCAGCGGGGGGGCAAATACGCAGTATTTT. The whole variable domain, remainder taken from reference TRBV7-9 and TRBJ2-3, is DTGVSQNPRHKITKRGQNVTFRCDPISEHNRLYWYRQTLGQGPEFLTYFQNEAQLEKSRLLSDRFSAERPKGSFSTLEIQRTEQGDSAMYLCASSLPSGGANTQYFGPGTRLTVL.

The chain links TRBV6-1 to TRBJ2-7; D might be TRBD1 (5 bases). CDR3 length: 13 residues. Trimming pared 5 bases from V and 6 bases from J, leaving 14 bases between. Looked up from germline, CDR1 is MNHNS and CDR2 is SASEGT. This CDR3 reads CASSTYQGREQYV. The DNA of the CDR3 is TGTGCCAGCAGTACATACCAGGGCCGCGAGCAGTACGTC.

This clonotype was counted a few times. V usage is TRBV5-6 and J usage is TRBJ2-7; no clear D gene. V was shortened by 4 bases and J by 4 bases, with 6 bases between the two germline ends. This CDR3 comprises 11 residues. In germline, CDR1 is SGHDT, CDR2 YYEEEE. This CDR3 is CASSIEYEQYF. The CDR3 nucleotides read TGTGCCAGCAGCATTGAGTACGAGCAGTACTTC.

There are a few counts of this clonotype. The gene calls are TRBV6-2 or TRBV6-3 and TRBJ1-1; D is unclear. This CDR3 comprises 14 residues. The ends were cut back, 1 base at V and 0 bases at J, with 6 bases in the middle. Germline loops: CDR1 MNHEY, CDR2 SVGEGT. The CDR3 reads CASSYYRLNTEAFF. The CDR3 DNA reads TGTGCCAGCAGTTACTACAGATTGAACACTGAAGCTTTCTTT.

The chain couples TRBV10-3 to TRBJ2-5, with D maybe TRBD2 (6 bases). This CDR3 has 14 residues. Germline-derived CDR1 and CDR2 are ENHRY and SYGVKD. V was clipped by 6 bases and J by 2 bases, with 13 bases between them. DNA for the CDR3: TGTGCCATCAGCACCGGGACTCGGCAAGAGACCCAGTACTTC. Translating it yields CAISTGTRQETQYF.

A few counts support this clonotype. This chain uses TRBV28 with TRBJ1-1, with D unresolved. CDR1 is MDHEN and CDR2 is SYDVKM in the germline V gene. The CDR3 spans 12 residues. Trimming took 6 bases from V and 2 from J, leaving 7 bases between them. CDR3 sequence reads: CASSILNTEAFF. The CDR3 DNA sequence: TGTGCCAGCAGCATACTAAACACTGAAGCTTTCTTT.

This clonotype was counted ten times or more. V gene TRBV7-2 combines with J gene TRBJ2-1; TRBD1 matches 7 bases. The V and J ends lost 7 bases and 3 bases, in that order; junction bases with no gene match: 6. The CDR3 has 14 amino acids. Germline V CDR1 and CDR2: SGHTA, FQGNSA. The CDR3 is CASTAQGDYNEQFF. CDR3 in DNA: TGTGCCAGCACCGCGCAGGGGGACTACAATGAGCAGTTCTTC.

This clonotype was observed a handful of times. The chain links TRBV3-1 to TRBJ2-7; 8 bases are shared with TRBD2. V was clipped by 4 bases and J by 2 bases; unmatched bases: 1. This CDR3 has 13 residues. Germline V gene sequence: CDR1 LGHDT, CDR2 YNNKEL (reference sequence). The CDR3 is CASSLSGTYEQYF. CDR3 sequence (DNA): TGTGCCAGCAGCCTTAGCGGGACCTACGAGCAGTACTTC.

The table lists this clonotype with many counts. The chain carries TRBV2 and TRBJ1-1, with a weak D call TRBD1 (5 bases). V was pared by 2 bases and J by 0 bases, with 25 bases between. Germline CDR1 reads SNHLY; CDR2 reads FYNNEI. The CDR3 loop spans 20 amino acids. CDR3 sequence (DNA): TGTGCCAGCAGTGAACGGCGGGGAGGGCAGGGCGTCGGTTTGAACACTGAAGCTTTCTTT. This gives the protein CASSERRGGQGVGLNTEAFF. Supplemented by reference TRBV2 and TRBJ1-1, the full variable domain reads EPEVTQTPSHQVTQMGQEVILRCVPISNHLYFYWYRQILGQKVEFLVSFYNNEISEKSEIFDDQFSVERPDGSNFTLKIRSTKLEDSAMYFCASSERRGGQGVGLNTEAFFGQGTRLTVV.

The V and J genes are TRBV20-1 and TRBJ1-5, with D possibly being TRBD1 (6 bases). This CDR3 spans 14 amino acids. The germline CDR1 and CDR2 sequences are DFQATT and SNEGSKA (reference sequence). V lost 5 bases and J 1 base, leaving 12 bases between the germline ends. The CDR3 sequence: CSASWDTSNQPQHF. The CDR3 bases are TGCAGTGCTTCCTGGGACACCAGCAATCAGCCCCAGCATTTT.

The chain couples TRBV12-3 or TRBV12-4 to TRBJ1-5; D is possibly TRBD1 (6 bases). The CDR3 is made up of 14 amino acids. Trimming stripped 7 bases from V and 9 bases from J, with 19 bases between. This CDR3 is CASTATTGLGPQHF. DNA for the CDR3: TGTGCCAGCACCGCTACCACAGGGCTAGGGCCCCAGCATTTT.

V is TRBV3-1 and J is TRBJ2-5; 7 bases agree with TRBD1. The germline gives CDR1 LGHDT, CDR2 YNNKEL (reference sequence). V was clipped by 5 bases and J by 4 bases; unmatched bases: 16. This CDR3 comprises 17 residues. The CDR3: CASSDARDSIYPETQYF. In DNA, the CDR3 is TGTGCCAGCAGCGATGCTAGGGACAGTATCTACCCAGAGACCCAGTACTTC.